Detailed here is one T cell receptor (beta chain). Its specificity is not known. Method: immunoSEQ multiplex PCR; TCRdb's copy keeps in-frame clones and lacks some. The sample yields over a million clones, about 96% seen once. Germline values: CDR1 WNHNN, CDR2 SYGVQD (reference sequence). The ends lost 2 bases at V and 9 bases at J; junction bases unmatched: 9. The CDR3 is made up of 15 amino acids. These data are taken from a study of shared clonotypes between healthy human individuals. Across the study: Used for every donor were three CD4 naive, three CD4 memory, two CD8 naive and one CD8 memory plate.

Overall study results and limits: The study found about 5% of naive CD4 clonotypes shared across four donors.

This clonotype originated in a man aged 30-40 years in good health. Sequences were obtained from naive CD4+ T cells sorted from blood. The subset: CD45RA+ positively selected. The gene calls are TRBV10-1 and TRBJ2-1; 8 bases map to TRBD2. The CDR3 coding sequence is TGCGCCAGCAGTGAGGGGACTAGTTGGGGTGGTGAGCAGTTCTTC. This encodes CASSEGTSWGGEQFF.